Listed below are T cell receptor beta chains from one sample, sequenced in a study of response to subunit inactivated influenza vaccine. TCRdb analysed the RT-PCR reads with MiXCR anew, one entry per CDR3 protein. The sample holds approximately 530,000 distinct CDR3 sequences, 13% seen once. The sequences come from PBMCs from blood, collected roughly 45 days after vaccination. Receptor source: a man aged 45-60 years who received an inactivated influenza vaccine. Both conserved end residues are part of each CDR3. D genes are given only for firm matches. Only some rows state a clone size, as once, few, many or a class for expanded clones.

d_call,v_call,clone_size,j_call,cdr3_aa,cdr3_nt
TRBD2,TRBV20-1,few,TRBJ2-5,CSAWQRGGSETQYF,TGCAGTGCCTGGCAGCGGGGGGGCTCAGAGACCCAGTACTTC
.,TRBV4-2,.,TRBJ2-3,CASSQNTPGGTDTQYF,TGTGCCAGCAGCCAAAATACCCCGGGGGGCACAGATACGCAGTATTTT
TRBD2,TRBV10-2,.,TRBJ2-2,CASRLGLAGGPNTGELFF,TGCGCCAGCAGATTGGGACTAGCGGGGGGGCCAAACACCGGGGAGCTGTTTTTT
.,TRBV6-6,few,TRBJ2-7,CARQSREYEQYF,TGTGCCAGACAAAGCAGGGAATACGAGCAGTACTTC
TRBD2,TRBV4-2,few,TRBJ2-3,CASSQVGGALRDTQYF,TGTGCCAGCAGCCAGGTCGGGGGGGCTCTCAGGGATACGCAGTATTTT
.,TRBV9,few,TRBJ2-7,CASSVGRGITYEQYF,TGTGCCAGCAGCGTAGGTAGGGGTATTACCTACGAGCAGTACTTC
.,TRBV29-1,.,TRBJ2-5,CSVEGPGGRSQETQYF,TGCAGCGTTGAAGGGCCCGGTGGGAGAAGCCAAGAGACCCAGTACTTC
TRBD1,TRBV2,few,TRBJ2-5,CASTDRGYETQYF,TGTGCCAGCACGGACAGGGGTTACGAGACCCAGTACTTC
.,TRBV20-1,few,TRBJ1-6,CSARPLGRGHNSPLHF,TGCAGTGCTAGACCACTGGGACGGGGCCATAATTCACCCCTCCACTTT
.,TRBV12-2,.,TRBJ2-1,CASRLPRLAGDSYNEQFF,TGTGCAAGTCGCTTACCCCGACTAGCGGGAGACTCCTACAATGAGCAGTTCTTC
.,TRBV10-3,few,TRBJ1-6,CAISDMGLGSSPLHF,TGTGCCATCAGTGACATGGGGCTTGGGAGTTCACCCCTCCACTTT
.,TRBV30,.,TRBJ2-1,CAWSVQWDEQFF,TGTGCCTGGAGTGTACAGTGGGACGAGCAGTTCTTC
.,TRBV18,.,TRBJ1-6,CASSPNRDSPLHF,TGTGCCAGCTCACCAAACAGGGACTCACCCCTCCACTTT
TRBD2,TRBV5-1,few,TRBJ2-1,CASSSRTSGGSNEQFF,TGCGCCAGCAGCTCGAGGACTAGCGGCGGATCGAATGAGCAGTTCTTC
TRBD2,TRBV12-3/TRBV12-4,few,TRBJ2-7,CASSLGGIGEQYF,TGTGCCAGCAGTTTGGGGGGGATTGGCGAGCAGTACTTC
.,TRBV29-1,few,TRBJ2-3,CSVENHRGGTDTQYF,TGCAGCGTTGAGAACCACAGGGGGGGGACAGATACGCAGTATTTT